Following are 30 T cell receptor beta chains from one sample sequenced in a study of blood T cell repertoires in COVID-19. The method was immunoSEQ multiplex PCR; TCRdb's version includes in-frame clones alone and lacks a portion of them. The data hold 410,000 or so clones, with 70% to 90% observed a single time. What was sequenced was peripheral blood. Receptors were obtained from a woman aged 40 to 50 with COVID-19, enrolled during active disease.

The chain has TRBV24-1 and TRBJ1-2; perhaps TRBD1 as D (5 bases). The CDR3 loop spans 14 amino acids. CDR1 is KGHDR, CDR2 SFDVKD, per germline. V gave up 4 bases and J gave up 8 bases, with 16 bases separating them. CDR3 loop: CATSDHHGAWGYTF. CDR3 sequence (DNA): TGTGCCACCAGTGACCATCATGGGGCCTGGGGCTACACCTTC.

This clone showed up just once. CDR3: CSASLNRMNTEAFF. The DNA of the CDR3 is TGCAGTGCTAGTCTGAACAGAATGAACACTGAAGCTTTCTTT. V and J are TRBV20-1 and TRBJ1-1, with D hard to call. The CDR3 is made up of 14 amino acids. The ends were cut back, 3 bases at V and 0 bases at J, with 11 bases in the middle. CDR1 and CDR2 from the germline V gene are DFQATT and SNEGSKA (reference sequence).

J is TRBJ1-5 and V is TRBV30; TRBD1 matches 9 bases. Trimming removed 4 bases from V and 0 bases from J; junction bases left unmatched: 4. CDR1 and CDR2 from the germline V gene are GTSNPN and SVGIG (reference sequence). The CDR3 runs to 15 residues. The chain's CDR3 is CAWMTTGGSNQPQHF. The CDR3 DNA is TGTGCCTGGATGACGACAGGGGGTAGCAATCAGCCCCAGCATTTT.

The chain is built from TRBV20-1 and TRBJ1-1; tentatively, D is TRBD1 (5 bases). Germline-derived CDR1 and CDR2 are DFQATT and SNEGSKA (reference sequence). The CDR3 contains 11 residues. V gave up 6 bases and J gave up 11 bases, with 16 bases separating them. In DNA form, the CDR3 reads TGCAGTGCCCCACGCCAGGGTCGGGCTTTCTTT. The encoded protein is CSAPRQGRAFF.

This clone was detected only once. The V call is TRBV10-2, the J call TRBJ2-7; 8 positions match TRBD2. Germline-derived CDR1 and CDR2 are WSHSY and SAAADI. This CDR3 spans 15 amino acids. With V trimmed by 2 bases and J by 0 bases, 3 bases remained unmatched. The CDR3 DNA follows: TGCGCCAGCAGTGAGGAAACTAGCGGCTCCTACGAGCAGTACTTC. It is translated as CASSEETSGSYEQYF.

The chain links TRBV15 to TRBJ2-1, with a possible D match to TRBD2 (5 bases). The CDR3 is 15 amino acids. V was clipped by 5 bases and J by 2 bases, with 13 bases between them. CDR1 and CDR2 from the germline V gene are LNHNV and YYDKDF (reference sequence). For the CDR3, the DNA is TGTGCCACCAGCGCCGGGGTCAGGCCCTACAATGAGCAGTTCTTC. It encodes CATSAGVRPYNEQFF.

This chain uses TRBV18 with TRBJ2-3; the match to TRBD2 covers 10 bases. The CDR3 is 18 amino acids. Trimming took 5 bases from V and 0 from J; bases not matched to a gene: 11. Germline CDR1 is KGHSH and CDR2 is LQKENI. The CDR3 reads CASSAGTSVGTSTDTQYF. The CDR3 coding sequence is TGTGCCAGCTCAGCAGGGACTAGCGTCGGTACTAGCACAGATACGCAGTATTTT.

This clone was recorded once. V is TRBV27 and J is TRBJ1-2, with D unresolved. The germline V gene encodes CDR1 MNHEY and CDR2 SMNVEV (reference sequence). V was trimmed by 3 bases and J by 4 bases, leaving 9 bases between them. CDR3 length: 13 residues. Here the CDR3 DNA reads TGTGCCAGCAGTTTTGAGGGAGGCTATGGCTACACCTTC. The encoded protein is CASSFEGGYGYTF.

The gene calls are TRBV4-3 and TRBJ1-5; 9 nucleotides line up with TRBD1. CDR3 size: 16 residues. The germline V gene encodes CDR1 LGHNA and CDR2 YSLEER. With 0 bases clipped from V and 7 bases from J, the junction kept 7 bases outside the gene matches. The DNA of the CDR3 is TGCGCCAGCAGCCAAGATGCGGGACAGGGCCGGCAGCCCCAGCATTTT. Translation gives CASSQDAGQGRQPQHF.

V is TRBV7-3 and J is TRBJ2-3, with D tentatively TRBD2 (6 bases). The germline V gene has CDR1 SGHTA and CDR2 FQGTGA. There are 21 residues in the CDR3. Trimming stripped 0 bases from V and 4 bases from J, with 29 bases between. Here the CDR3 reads CASSLTPRLTGDSNRADTQYF. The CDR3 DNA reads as TGTGCCAGCAGCTTAACACCTCGCCTAACTGGGGACTCGAACCGGGCAGATACGCAGTATTTT.

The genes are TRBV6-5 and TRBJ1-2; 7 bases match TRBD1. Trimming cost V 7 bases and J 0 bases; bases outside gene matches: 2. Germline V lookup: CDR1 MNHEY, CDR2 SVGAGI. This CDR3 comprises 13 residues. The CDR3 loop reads CASTGTANYGYTF. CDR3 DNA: TGTGCCAGCACCGGGACAGCTAACTATGGCTACACCTTC.

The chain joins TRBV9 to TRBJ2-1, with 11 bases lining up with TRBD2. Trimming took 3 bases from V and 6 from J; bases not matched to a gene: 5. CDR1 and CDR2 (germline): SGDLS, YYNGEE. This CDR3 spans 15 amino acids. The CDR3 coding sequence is TGTGCCAGCAGCGGTAGCGGGAGGGGGACCAATGAGCAGTTCTTC. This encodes CASSGSGRGTNEQFF.

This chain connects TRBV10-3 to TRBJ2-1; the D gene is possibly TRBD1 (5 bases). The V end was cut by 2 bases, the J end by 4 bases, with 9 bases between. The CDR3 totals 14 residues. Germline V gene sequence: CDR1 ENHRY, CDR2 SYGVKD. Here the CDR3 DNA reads TGTGCCATCAGTGAGGGGGCCCCGTACAATGAGCAGTTCTTC. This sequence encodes CAISEGAPYNEQFF.

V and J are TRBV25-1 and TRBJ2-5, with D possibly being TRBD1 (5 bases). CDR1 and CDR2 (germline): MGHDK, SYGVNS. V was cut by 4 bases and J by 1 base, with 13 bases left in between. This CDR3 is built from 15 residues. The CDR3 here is CASSASPGIQETQYF. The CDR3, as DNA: TGTGCCAGCAGTGCTTCCCCAGGGATCCAAGAGACCCAGTACTTC.

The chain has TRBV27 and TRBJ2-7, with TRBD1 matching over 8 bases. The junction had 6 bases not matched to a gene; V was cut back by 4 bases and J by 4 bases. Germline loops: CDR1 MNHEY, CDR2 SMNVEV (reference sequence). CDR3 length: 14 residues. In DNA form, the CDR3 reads TGTGCCAGCAGTTGGACAGGGTCCGCTTACGAGCAGTACTTC. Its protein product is CASSWTGSAYEQYF.

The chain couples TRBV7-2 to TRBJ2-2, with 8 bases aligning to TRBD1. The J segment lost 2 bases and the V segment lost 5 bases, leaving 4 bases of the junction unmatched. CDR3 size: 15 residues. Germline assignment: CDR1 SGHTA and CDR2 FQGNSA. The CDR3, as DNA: TGTGCCAGCAGCCCGGGACAGGTTAACACCGGGGAGCTGTTTTTT. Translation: CASSPGQVNTGELFF.

This CDR3 is CASSYTGAYSNQPQHF. CDR3 nucleotides: TGTGCCAGCAGCTACACAGGGGCCTATAGCAATCAGCCCCAGCATTTT. The genes are TRBV7-9 and TRBJ1-5; 7 positions match TRBD1. Trimming removed 4 bases from V and 0 bases from J; junction bases left unmatched: 6. The CDR3 sequence is 16 residues long. From germline, CDR1 is SEHNR and CDR2 FQNEAQ (reference sequence).

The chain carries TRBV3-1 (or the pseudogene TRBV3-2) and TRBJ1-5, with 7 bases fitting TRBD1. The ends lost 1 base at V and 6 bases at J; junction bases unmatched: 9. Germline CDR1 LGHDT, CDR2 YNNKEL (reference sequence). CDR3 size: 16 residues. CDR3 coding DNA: TGTGCCAGCAGCCAAGGACAGGGTAGGCCTGCTCAGCCCCAGCATTTT. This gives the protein CASSQGQGRPAQPQHF.

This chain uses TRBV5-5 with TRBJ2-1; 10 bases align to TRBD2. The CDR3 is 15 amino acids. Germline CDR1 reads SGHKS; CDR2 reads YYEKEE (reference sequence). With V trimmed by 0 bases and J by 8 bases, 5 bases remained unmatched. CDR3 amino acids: CASSLAAGGPHEQFF. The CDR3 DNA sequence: TGTGCCAGCAGCTTGGCAGCGGGAGGGCCACATGAGCAGTTCTTC.

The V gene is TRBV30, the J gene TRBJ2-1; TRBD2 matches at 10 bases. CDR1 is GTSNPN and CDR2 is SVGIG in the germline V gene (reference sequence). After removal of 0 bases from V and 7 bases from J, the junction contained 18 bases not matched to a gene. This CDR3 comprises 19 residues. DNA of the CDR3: TGTGCCTGGAGTGTATTAGGGCTAGCGGGAGAAAAACCTCGGAATGAGCAGTTCTTC. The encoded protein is CAWSVLGLAGEKPRNEQFF. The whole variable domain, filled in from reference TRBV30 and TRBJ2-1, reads SQTIHQWPATLVQPVGSPLSLECTVEGTSNPNLYWYRQAAGRGLQLLFYSVGIGQISSEVPQNLSASRPQDRQFILSSKKLLLSDSGFYLCAWSVLGLAGEKPRNEQFFGPGTRLTVL.

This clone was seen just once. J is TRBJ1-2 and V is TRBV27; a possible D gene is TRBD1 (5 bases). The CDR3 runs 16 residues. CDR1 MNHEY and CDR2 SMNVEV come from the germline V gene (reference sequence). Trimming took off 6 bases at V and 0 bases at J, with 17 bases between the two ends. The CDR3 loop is CASSSSFRATNYGYTF. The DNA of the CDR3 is TGTGCCAGCAGCTCCTCTTTCAGGGCAACTAACTATGGCTACACCTTC.

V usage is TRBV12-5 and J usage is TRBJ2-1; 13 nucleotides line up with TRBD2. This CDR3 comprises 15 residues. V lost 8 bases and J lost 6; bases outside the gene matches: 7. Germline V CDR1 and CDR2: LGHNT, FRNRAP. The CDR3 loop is CASRVGTSGANEQFF. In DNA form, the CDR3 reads TGTGCTAGTAGGGTTGGGACTAGCGGGGCCAATGAGCAGTTCTTC.

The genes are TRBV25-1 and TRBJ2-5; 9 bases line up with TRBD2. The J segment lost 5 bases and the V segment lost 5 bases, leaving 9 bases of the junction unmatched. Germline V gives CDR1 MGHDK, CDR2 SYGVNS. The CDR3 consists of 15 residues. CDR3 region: CASSQAGGPVETQYF. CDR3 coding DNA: TGTGCCAGCAGTCAGGCGGGGGGGCCCGTTGAGACCCAGTACTTC.

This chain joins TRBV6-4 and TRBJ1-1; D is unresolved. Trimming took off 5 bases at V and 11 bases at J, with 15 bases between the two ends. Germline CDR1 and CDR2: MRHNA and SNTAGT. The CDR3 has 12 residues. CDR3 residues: CASSIGGPRAFF. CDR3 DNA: TGTGCCAGCAGTATTGGAGGTCCTAGGGCTTTCTTT.

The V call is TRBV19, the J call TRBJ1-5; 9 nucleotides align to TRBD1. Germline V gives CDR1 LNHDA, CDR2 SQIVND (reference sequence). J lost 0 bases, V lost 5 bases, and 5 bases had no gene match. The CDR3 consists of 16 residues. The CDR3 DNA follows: TGTGCCAGTAGTTTGGGACAGGGCTTTAGCAATCAGCCCCAGCATTTT. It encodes CASSLGQGFSNQPQHF.

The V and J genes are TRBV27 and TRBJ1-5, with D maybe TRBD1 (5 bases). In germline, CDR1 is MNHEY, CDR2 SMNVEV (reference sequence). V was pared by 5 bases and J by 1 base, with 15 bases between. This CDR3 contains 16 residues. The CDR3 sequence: CASSTVGQGSNQPQHF. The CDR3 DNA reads TGTGCCAGCAGTACCGTAGGGCAGGGCAGCAATCAGCCCCAGCATTTT.

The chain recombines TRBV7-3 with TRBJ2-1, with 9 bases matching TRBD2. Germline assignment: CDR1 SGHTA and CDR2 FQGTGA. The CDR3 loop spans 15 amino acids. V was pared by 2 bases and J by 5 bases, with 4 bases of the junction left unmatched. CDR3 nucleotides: TGTGCCAGCAGCTTAGTCCTAGCGGGGAACAATGAGCAGTTCTTC. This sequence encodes CASSLVLAGNNEQFF.

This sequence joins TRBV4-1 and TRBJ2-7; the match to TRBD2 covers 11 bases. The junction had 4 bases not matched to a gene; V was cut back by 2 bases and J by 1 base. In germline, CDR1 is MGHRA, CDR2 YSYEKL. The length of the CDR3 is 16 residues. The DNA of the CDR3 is TGCGCCAGCAGCCAACATCCTAGCGGGAGGTCCTACGAGCAGTACTTC. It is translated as CASSQHPSGRSYEQYF.

In nucleotides, the CDR3 is TGTGCCAGCAGTTCTGTGGGACTAGCGGGAGTCTCCGGGGAGCTGTTTTTT. Encoded protein: CASSSVGLAGVSGELFF. This sequence joins TRBV27 and TRBJ2-2; 14 bases match TRBD2. With 4 bases clipped from V and 6 bases from J, the junction kept 7 bases outside the gene matches. Looked up from germline, CDR1 is MNHEY and CDR2 is SMNVEV (reference sequence). The CDR3 contains 17 residues.

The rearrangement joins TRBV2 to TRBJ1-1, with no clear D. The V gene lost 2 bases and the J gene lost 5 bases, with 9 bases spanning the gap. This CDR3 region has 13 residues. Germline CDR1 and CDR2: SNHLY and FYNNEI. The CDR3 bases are TGTGCCAGCAGTGAATGGCGAGGGACTGAAGCTTTCTTT. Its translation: CASSEWRGTEAFF.